This T cell receptor beta chain was identified during a study of human T cells and chemical hapten exposure. Study-wide context: Patients, a majority of them female, were diagnosed with alopecia areata, totalis or universalis. Small volume differences among pooled libraries mainly caused per-sample TCR yield variation.

Study findings and constraints: Donors were affected by alopecia, so their immune reaction might vary from that of healthy individuals.

Time point: patch test 1, 2 weeks after DPC sensitization. Treatment of the sample: therapeutic diphenylcyclopropenone sensitization with weekly scalp DPC. This clonotype was seen more than once but under ten times. What it binds is unknown. Individual cDNA molecules each carried unique molecular identifiers attached by the library. TCRdb ran MiXCR on the RACE reads and lists one entry per CDR3 protein. The data hold more than 70,000 distinct CDR3 sequences, with around 11% observed a single time. This CDR3 has 12 amino acids. CDR1 MDHEN and CDR2 SYDVKM come from the germline V gene. V was trimmed by 3 bases and J by 4 bases, leaving 6 bases between them.

The sample here was whole blood, taken in connection with sensitization to the hapten diphenylcyclopropenone (DPC). The chain is built from TRBV28 and TRBJ1-2, with D unresolved. This receptor was taken from a woman in her sixties with alopecia areata. Some clones in this sample may be carry-over from other donors' samples. This CDR3 reads CASSLMTYGYTF. DNA for the CDR3: TGTGCCAGCAGTTTGATGACCTATGGCTACACCTTC.